Included here is one T cell receptor beta chain sequence, with context. Its antigen is undetermined. Additional DNA sequences in this sample encode the identical CDR3. The data were produced by immunoSEQ multiplex PCR, yet TCRdb's version contains in-frame clones alone and is incomplete. The sample holds under 2,000,000 clones, about 95% seen once. Naive CD8 cells lacked CD45RO and underwent positive selection for CCR7, leaving out terminally differentiated effector memory CD45RA+ cells. These data originate in a study of shared clonotypes between healthy human individuals. Study-level points and caveats: Larger estimated richness was generally seen in naive subsets than in memory subsets.

The receptor was derived from a man aged 18 to 30 in good health. Material for sequencing was naive CD8+ T cells sorted from blood.

In DNA, the CDR3 is TGTGCCAGCAGCTTGAACACCGGGGAGCTGTTTTTT. It specifies CASSLNTGELFF. The gene calls are TRBV13 and TRBJ2-2; D gene ambiguous. V shed 3 bases and J shed 1 base, with 0 bases lying between them. The CDR3 totals 12 residues. Per germline, CDR1 PRHDT and CDR2 FYEKMQ (reference sequence).